The present entry profiles one T cell receptor (beta chain) with its context. Its antigen remains unidentified. Within one base of it there is no much larger clone, and no base qualities were kept. The data are from a study of a mutant IDH1 vaccine in newly diagnosed glioma (dated by TCRdb to about 2021). About the investigation overall: Of the approximately 30 treated patients, approximately 62% were male and approximately 40% were female, and the mean age was 40.4 years. Before enrollment, patients had received standard therapy of radiotherapy alone, temozolomide alone, or radiochemotherapy with temozolomide; most received the combination. Six visits were used for peripheral blood collection: V03 (baseline), V05, V07, V10, V12 and V13. Longitudinal TCRB deep sequencing was done for 25 to 30 treated patients, wherever samples were available for exploratory analyses.

What this sample's time point label stands for: baseline, week 1 (first vaccination visit). The treatment or condition label on this specimen signifies: pre-vaccination baseline after standard-of-care therapy. Newly diagnosed WHO grade 3 or 4 IDH1-mutant astrocytomas showing loss of nuclear ATRX were present in the donors. The samples were drawn from NOA16, a multicentre, single-arm, open-label phase I trial in Germany that tested a mutant IDH1 peptide vaccine in humans for the first time. Blood drawn at visit V03 was used as the baseline sample for immunogenicity testing. Genomic DNA for TCRB sequencing was extracted from EDTA blood using the DNeasy Blood and Tissue Kit. Overall results and qualifications from the work: Immune responses induced by the vaccine were seen in over 90% of patients across multiple MHC alleles. Pseudoprogression seemed to be unrelated to changes in the top peripheral T cell clonotypes found by TCRB sequencing. According to the authors, sample limitations meant that analyses of patient blood samples could not be reproduced. Availability determined which PBMC samples were chosen for TCRB deep sequencing.

The protocol used for the library was the immunoSEQ multiplex PCR assay. Rearranged TCR beta chain sequences were amplified using the hsTCRB Kit according to the manufacturer's protocol. Sequencing of TCRB libraries was carried out on an Illumina MiSeq. For the original study's pipeline: Demultiplexing, trimming and gene mapping were performed with the kit vendor's proprietary platform. TCRdb retrieved this table from immuneACCESS and kept in-frame rearrangements only. Not all clones are present; in checked studies, unresolved V genes account for under half, and no reason is known for the remainder. V and J calls and clone size come straight from that table; D and trimming were deduced from the DNA. This sample comprises some 87,000 clones, around three quarters of them detected only once. The ten top clones hold roughly 7% of the sample. The germline V gene (reference sequence) supplies CDR1 MNHEY and CDR2 SMNVEV. From the cysteine up to the phenylalanine, the CDR3 has a length of 12 residues. Here the CDR3 DNA is all that survives: 36 bases in frame from base 1. V lost 3 bases and J lost 7 bases; the stretch between them is 7 bases long.

The sequence was collected from a man aged 35-49 years with glioma. The chain is made from TRBV27 and TRBJ2-1, with no D gene named confidently. Source: PBMCs, taken from a glioma patient treated with radiotherapy, temozolomide or both. CDR3 loop: CASSFGPNEQFF. The nucleotides are TGTGCCAGCAGTTTCGGGCCAAATGAGCAGTTCTTC.